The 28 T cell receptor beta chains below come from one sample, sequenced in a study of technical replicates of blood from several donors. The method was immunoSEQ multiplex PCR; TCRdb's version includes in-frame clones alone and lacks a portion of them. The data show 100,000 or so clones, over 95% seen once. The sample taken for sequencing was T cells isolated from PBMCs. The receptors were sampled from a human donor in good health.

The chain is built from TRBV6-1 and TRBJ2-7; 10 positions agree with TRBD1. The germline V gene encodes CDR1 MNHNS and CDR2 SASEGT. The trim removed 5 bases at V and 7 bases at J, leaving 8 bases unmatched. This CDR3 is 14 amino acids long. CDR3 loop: CASSLGTGVGEQYF. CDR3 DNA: TGTGCCAGCAGTCTCGGGACAGGGGTCGGGGAGCAGTACTTC.

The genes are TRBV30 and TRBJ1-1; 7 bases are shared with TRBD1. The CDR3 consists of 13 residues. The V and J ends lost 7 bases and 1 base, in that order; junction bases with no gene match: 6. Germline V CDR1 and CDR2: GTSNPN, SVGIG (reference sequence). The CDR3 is CAYSGTANTEAFF. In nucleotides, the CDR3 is TGTGCCTATTCCGGGACAGCGAACACTGAAGCTTTCTTT.

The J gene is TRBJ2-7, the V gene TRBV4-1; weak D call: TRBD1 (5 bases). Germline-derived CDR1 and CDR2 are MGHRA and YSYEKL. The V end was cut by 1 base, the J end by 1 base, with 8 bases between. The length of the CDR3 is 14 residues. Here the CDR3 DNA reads TGCGCCAGCAGCCAAGGGACATTATCCTACGAGCAGTACTTC. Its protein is CASSQGTLSYEQYF.

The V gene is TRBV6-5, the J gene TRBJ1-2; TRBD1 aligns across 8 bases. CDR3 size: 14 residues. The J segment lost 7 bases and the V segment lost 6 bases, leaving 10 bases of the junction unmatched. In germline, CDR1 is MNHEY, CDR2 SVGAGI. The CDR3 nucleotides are TGTGCCAGCAGCCTCGGGGACAGGAATGTTGGCTACACCTTC. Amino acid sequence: CASSLGDRNVGYTF.

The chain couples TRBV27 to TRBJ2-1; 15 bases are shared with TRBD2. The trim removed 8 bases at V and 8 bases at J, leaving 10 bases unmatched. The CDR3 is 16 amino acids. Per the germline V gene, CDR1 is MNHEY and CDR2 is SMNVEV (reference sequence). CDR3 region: CASDRQRTSGRDEQFF. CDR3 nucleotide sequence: TGTGCCAGCGACAGACAGAGGACTAGCGGGAGGGATGAGCAGTTCTTC.

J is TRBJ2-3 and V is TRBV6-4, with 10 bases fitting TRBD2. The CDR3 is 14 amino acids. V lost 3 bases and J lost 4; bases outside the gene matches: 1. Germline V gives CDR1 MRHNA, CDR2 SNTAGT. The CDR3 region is CASSDSGRSDTQYF. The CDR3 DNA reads TGTGCCAGCAGTGATAGCGGGAGGTCAGATACGCAGTATTTT.

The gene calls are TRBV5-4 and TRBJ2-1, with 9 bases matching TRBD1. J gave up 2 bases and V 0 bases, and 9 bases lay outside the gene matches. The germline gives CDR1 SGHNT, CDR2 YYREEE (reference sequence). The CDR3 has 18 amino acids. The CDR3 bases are TGTGCCAGCAGCTTGGGTGTGGGACAGGGCCCGACCTACAATGAGCAGTTCTTC. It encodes CASSLGVGQGPTYNEQFF.

The CDR3 protein is CASSPELFNNSPLHF. For the CDR3, the DNA is TGTGCCAGTAGTCCGGAGTTATTTAACAATTCACCCCTCCACTTT. The chain joins TRBV19 to TRBJ1-6; D not certain. Germline V gene data show CDR1 as LNHDA and CDR2 as SQIVND (reference sequence). The V gene lost 5 bases and the J gene lost 7 bases, with 15 bases spanning the gap. The CDR3 is made up of 15 amino acids.

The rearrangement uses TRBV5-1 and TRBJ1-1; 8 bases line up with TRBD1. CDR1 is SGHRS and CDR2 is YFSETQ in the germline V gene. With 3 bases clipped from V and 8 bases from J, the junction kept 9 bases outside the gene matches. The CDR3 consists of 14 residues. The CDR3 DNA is TGCGCCAGCAGCTCTACTCAGGGGGCTAGAGAAGCTTTCTTT. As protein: CASSSTQGAREAFF.

The CDR3 reads CASSQVGQGTEAFF. In DNA form, the CDR3 reads TGCGCCAGCAGCCAAGTGGGACAGGGGACAGAAGCTTTCTTT. The chain joins TRBV4-1 to TRBJ1-1; TRBD1 agrees at 10 bases. The CDR3 contains 14 residues. With V trimmed by 1 base and J by 8 bases, 4 bases remained unmatched. Germline CDR1 and CDR2: MGHRA and YSYEKL.

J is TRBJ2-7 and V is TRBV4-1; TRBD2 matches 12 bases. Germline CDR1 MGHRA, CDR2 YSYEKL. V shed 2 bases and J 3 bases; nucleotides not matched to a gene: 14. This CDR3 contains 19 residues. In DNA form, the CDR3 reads TGCGCCAGCAGCCAAACTCAGCCCCTAGCGGGGGGGCCTTTCTACGAGCAGTACTTC. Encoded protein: CASSQTQPLAGGPFYEQYF.

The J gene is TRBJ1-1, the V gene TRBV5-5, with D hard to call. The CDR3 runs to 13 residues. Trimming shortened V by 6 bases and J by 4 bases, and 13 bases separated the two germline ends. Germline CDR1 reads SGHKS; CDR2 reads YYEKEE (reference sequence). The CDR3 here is CASKSGGFTEAFF. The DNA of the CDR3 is TGTGCCAGCAAATCGGGAGGGTTCACTGAAGCTTTCTTT.

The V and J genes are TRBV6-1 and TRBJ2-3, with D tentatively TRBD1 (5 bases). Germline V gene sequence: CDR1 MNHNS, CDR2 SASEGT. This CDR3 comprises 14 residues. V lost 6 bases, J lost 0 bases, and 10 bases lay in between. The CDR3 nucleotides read TGTGCCAGCAGCGGGTGGGGCAGCACAGATACGCAGTATTTT. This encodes CASSGWGSTDTQYF.

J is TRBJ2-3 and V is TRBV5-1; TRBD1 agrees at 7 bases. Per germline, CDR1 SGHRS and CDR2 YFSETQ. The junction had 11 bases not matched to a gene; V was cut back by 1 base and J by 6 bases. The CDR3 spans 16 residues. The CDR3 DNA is TGCGCCAGCAGCTTGACTACAGGGGTCGGTATGGATACGCAGTATTTT. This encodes CASSLTTGVGMDTQYF.

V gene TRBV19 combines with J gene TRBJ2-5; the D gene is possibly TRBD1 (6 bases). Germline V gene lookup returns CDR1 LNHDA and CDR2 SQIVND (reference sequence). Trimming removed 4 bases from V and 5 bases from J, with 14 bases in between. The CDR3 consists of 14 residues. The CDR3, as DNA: TGTGCCAGTAGTAACCCACAGGGAAGGGAGACCCAGTACTTC. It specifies CASSNPQGRETQYF.

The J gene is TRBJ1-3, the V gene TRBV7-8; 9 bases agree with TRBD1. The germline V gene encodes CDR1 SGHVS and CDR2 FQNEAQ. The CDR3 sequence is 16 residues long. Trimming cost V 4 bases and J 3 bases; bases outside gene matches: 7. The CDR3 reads CASSWEPGQGGNTIYF. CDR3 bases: TGTGCCAGCAGCTGGGAACCGGGACAGGGTGGAAACACCATATATTTT.

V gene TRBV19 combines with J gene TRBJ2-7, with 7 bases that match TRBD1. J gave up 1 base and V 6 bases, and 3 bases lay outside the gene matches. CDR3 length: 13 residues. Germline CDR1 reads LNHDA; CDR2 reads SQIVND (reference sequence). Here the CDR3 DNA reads TGTGCCAGTAGGAGGACAGGATCCTACGAGCAGTACTTC. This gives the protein CASRRTGSYEQYF.

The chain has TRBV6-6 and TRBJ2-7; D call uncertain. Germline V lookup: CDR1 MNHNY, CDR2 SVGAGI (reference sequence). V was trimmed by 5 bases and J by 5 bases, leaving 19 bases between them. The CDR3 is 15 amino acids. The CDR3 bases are TGTGCCAGCAGTATGCTGGCTAGTATGAAGAACGAGCAGTACTTC. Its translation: CASSMLASMKNEQYF.

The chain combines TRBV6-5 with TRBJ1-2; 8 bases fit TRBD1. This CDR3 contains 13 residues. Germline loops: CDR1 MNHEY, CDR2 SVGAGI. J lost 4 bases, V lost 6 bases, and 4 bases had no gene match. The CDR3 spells CASSRQGAYGYTF. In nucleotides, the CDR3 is TGTGCCAGCAGCCGTCAGGGGGCCTATGGCTACACCTTC.

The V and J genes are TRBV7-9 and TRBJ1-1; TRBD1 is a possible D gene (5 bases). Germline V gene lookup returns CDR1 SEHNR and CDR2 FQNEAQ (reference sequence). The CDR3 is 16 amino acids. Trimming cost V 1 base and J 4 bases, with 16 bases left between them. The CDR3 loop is CASSLGFGGGITEAFF. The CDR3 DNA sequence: TGTGCCAGCAGCTTAGGGTTCGGGGGGGGGATCACTGAAGCTTTCTTT.

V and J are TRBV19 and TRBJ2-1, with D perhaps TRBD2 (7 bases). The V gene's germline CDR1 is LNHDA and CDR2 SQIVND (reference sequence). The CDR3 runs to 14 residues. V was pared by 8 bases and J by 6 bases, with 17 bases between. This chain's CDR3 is CASSSGEGVNEQFF. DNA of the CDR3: TGTGCCAGTTCGAGCGGGGAGGGGGTCAATGAGCAGTTCTTC.

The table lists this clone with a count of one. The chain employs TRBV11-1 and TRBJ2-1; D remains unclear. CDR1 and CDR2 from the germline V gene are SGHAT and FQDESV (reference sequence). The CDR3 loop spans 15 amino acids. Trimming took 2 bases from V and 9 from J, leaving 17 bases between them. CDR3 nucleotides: TGTGCCAGCAGCTTATTTCTTGCCCTTCCCGGTGAGCAGTTCTTC. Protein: CASSLFLALPGEQFF.

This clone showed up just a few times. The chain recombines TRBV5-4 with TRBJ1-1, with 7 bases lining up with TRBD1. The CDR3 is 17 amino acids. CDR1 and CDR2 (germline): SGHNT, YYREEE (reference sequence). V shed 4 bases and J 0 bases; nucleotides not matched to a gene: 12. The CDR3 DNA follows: TGTGCCAGCAGCCAGAATCCGGGACAGACTTTGAACACTGAAGCTTTCTTT. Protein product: CASSQNPGQTLNTEAFF. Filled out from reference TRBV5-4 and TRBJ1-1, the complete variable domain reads ETGVTQSPTHLIKTRGQQVTLRCSSQSGHNTVSWYQQALGQGPQFIFQYYREEENGRGNFPPRFSGLQFPNYSSELNVNALELDDSALYLCASSQNPGQTLNTEAFFGQGTRLTVV.

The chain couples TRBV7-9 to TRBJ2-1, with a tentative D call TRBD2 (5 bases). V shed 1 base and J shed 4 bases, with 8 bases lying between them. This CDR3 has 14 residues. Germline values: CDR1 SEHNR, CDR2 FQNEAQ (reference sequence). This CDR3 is CASSLGEGYNEQFF. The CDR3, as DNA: TGTGCCAGCAGCTTAGGAGAGGGATACAATGAGCAGTTCTTC.

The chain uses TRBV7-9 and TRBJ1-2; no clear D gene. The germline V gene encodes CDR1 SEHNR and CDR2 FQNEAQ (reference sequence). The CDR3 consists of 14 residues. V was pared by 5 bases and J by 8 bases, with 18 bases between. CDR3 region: CASSPSTNSRGYTF. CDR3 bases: TGTGCCAGCAGCCCGTCCACCAACTCTAGGGGCTACACCTTC.

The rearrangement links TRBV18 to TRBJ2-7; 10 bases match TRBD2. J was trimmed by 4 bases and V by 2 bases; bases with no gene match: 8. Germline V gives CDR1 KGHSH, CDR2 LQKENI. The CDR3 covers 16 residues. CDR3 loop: CASSPGSSGGFYEQYF. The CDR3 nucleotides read TGTGCCAGCTCACCAGGGTCTAGCGGGGGATTTTACGAGCAGTACTTC.

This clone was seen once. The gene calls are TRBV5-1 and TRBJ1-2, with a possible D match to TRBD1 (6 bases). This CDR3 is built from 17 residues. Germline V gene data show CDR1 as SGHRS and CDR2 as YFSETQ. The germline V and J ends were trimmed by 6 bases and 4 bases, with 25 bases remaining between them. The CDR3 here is CASKELANTGSVYGYTF. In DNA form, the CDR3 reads TGCGCCAGCAAGGAGCTTGCTAATACAGGGTCGGTCTATGGCTACACCTTC.

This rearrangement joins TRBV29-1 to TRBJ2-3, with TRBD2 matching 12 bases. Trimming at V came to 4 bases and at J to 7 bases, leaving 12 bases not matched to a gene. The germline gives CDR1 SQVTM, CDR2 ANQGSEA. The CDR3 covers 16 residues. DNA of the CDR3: TGCAGCGTTGTAACCCTAGCGGGAGGGTCGAGGAATACGCAGTATTTT. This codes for CSVVTLAGGSRNTQYF.